Below, 9 T cell receptor beta chains from the same sample are listed, as sequenced in a study of yellow fever vaccine responses in identical twins. TCRdb independently ran MiXCR on the RT-PCR reads; one entry per CDR3 protein. The sample contains some 9,900 distinct CDR3 sequences, around four fifths of which appear only once. Sequenced here: T cells from blood (PBMCs), unsorted or a sorted subset (not recorded which), sampled before or after yellow fever vaccination (not recorded which). These receptors originate from a woman between 18 and 30 years old who received the yellow fever vaccine.

The table lists this clonotype with a count of one. The chain uses TRBV10-3 and TRBJ1-2; 9 nucleotides line up with TRBD1. After removal of 5 bases from V and 1 base from J, the junction contained 5 bases not matched to a gene. Germline CDR1 ENHRY, CDR2 SYGVKD. The length of the CDR3 is 15 residues. The CDR3 loop is CAISSDRGGNYGYTF. The DNA of the CDR3 is TGTGCCATCAGTTCGGACAGGGGCGGTAACTATGGCTACACCTTC.

This sequence joins TRBV5-5 and TRBJ1-5; no clear D. The germline V gene has CDR1 SGHKS and CDR2 YYEKEE (reference sequence). V was cut by 1 base and J by 5 bases, with 7 bases left in between. There are 13 residues in the CDR3. CDR3 sequence: CASSLLWDQPQHF. CDR3 nucleotides: TGTGCCAGCAGCTTGTTGTGGGATCAGCCCCAGCATTTT.

The V call is TRBV28, the J call TRBJ1-1, with D possibly matching TRBD1 (6 bases). V gave up 5 bases and J gave up 1 base, with 8 bases separating them. The CDR3 spans 13 residues. Germline CDR1 MDHEN, CDR2 SYDVKM. This CDR3 reads CASSGTPNTEAFF. The CDR3 DNA sequence: TGTGCCAGCAGTGGGACACCGAACACTGAAGCTTTCTTT.

V usage is TRBV28 and J usage is TRBJ2-7, with a weak D call TRBD1 (6 bases). Germline V gene sequence: CDR1 MDHEN, CDR2 SYDVKM. V lost 3 bases and J lost 2, with 17 bases in between. The CDR3 consists of 16 residues. The CDR3 loop reads CASSFTILGAPYEQYF. The CDR3 nucleotides are TGTGCCAGCAGTTTTACAATTTTGGGGGCCCCCTACGAGCAGTACTTC.

The chain combines TRBV2 with TRBJ2-7; unclear D gene. The CDR3 totals 10 residues. V was cut by 4 bases and J by 5 bases, with 3 bases left in between. The germline CDR1 and CDR2 sequences are SNHLY and FYNNEI. CDR3 DNA sequence: TGTGCCAGCAGTGGGGACGAGCAGTACGTC. This translates into CASSGDEQYV.

The chain has TRBV5-1 and TRBJ2-2; D possibly corresponds to TRBD1 (6 bases). V lost 0 bases, J lost 5 bases, and 14 bases lay in between. CDR1 and CDR2 (germline): SGHRS, YFSETQ. The CDR3 has 16 residues. CDR3: CASSLEAGVPTGELFF. CDR3 DNA sequence: TGCGCCAGCAGCTTGGAGGCAGGGGTTCCGACCGGGGAGCTGTTTTTT.

The CDR3 coding sequence is TGTGCCATCAGTCGGACTAGCGGGAGCATTTCCTCCTACGAGCAGTACTTC. Translation gives CAISRTSGSISSYEQYF. The gene calls are TRBV10-3 and TRBJ2-7; 13 nucleotides match TRBD2. With V trimmed by 5 bases and J by 0 bases, 7 bases remained unmatched. Germline CDR1 is ENHRY and CDR2 is SYGVKD. This CDR3 spans 17 amino acids.

V gene TRBV28 combines with J gene TRBJ1-5; no reliable D call. The CDR3 has 15 amino acids. Germline-derived CDR1 and CDR2 are MDHEN and SYDVKM. V was pared by 6 bases and J by 0 bases, with 12 bases between. CDR3 sequence (DNA): TGTGCCAGCAGACCAGGACTATATAGCAATCAGCCCCAGCATTTT. Protein sequence: CASRPGLYSNQPQHF. The full variable domain, completed using reference TRBV28 and TRBJ1-5, is DVKVTQSSRYLVKRTGEKVFLECVQDMDHENMFWYRQDPGLGLRLIYFSYDVKMKEKGDIPEGYSVSREKKERFSLILESASTNQTSMYLCASRPGLYSNQPQHFGDGTRLSIL.

The V call is TRBV19, the J call TRBJ2-2; no clear D. CDR1 is LNHDA and CDR2 is SQIVND in the germline V gene (reference sequence). Deletions cut 2 bases from V and 3 bases from J, with 13 bases between. CDR3 size: 16 residues. CDR3 in DNA: TGTGCCAGTAGTATAACCCGGACCGCGTACACCGGGGAGCTGTTTTTT. Encoded protein: CASSITRTAYTGELFF.